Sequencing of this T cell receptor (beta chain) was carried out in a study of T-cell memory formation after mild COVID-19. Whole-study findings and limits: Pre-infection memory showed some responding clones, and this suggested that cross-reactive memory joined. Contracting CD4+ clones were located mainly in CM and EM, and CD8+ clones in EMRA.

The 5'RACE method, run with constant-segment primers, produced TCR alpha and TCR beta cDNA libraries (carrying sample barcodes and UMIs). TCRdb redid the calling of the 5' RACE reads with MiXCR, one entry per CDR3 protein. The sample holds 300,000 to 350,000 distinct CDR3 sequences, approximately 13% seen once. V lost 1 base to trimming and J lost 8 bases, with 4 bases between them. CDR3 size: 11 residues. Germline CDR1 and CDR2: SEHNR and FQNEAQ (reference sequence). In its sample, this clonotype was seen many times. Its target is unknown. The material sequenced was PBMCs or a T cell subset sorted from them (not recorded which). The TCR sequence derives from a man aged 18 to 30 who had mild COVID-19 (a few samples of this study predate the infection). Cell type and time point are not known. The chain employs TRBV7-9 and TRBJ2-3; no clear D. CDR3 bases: TGTGCCAGCAGCTTAGATGGTACGCAGTATTTT. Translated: CASSLDGTQYF.